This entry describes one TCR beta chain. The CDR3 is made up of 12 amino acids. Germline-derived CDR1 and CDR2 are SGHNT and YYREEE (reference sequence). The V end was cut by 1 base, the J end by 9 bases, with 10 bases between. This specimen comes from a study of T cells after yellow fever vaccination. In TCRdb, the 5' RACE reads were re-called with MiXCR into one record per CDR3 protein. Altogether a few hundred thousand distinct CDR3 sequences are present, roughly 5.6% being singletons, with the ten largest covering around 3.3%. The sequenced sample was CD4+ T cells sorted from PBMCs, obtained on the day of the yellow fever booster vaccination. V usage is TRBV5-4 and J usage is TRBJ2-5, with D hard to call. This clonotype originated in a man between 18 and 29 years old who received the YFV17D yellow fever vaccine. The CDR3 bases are TGTGCCAGCAGCTTGAATTACCCTCCCCAGTACTTC. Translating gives CASSLNYPPQYF.